This T cell receptor beta chain was sequenced for a study of T cells in Graves' hyperthyroidism and ophthalmopathy. Points from the study as a whole: Expanded thyroid clonotypes (above 0.001) were mostly also found in blood. In the analysis, a 13 V-J model separated ophthalmopathy from stable hyperthyroidism.

V shed 5 bases and J 4 bases; nucleotides not matched to a gene: 8. CDR1 SGHRS and CDR2 YFSETQ come from the germline V gene. The CDR3 runs 14 residues. At least ten counts were recorded for this clonotype. As yet, its antigen is unknown. Hyperthyroidism was newly diagnosed in patients aged 18 to 65 (duration under 2 months). The study excluded patients with uncontrolled infection, other autoimmune disease, pregnancy or lactation. Amplification of TCR beta CDR3 regions was performed using RNA transcripts as template. When the TCR CDR3 underwent first-round RT-PCR, the HTBI primer set was used. One entry per CDR3 protein results from TCRdb running MiXCR on the multiplex PCR reads. The sample holds more than 550,000 distinct CDR3 sequences, around 19% seen once.

This TCR derives from a woman aged 50 to 65 with Graves' hyperthyroidism that later progressed to Graves' ophthalmopathy. Sequenced: blood. The chain combines TRBV5-1 with TRBJ1-2; 7 bases are shared with TRBD1. The CDR3 protein is CASRPETGPYGYTF. Written as DNA, the CDR3 is TGCGCCAGCAGGCCGGAGACAGGGCCCTATGGCTACACCTTC. Looking up the rest from reference TRBV5-1 and TRBJ1-2 gives the full variable domain: KAGVTQTPRYLIKTRGQQVTLSCSPISGHRSVSWYQQTPGQGLQFLFEYFSETQRNKGNFPGRFSGRQFSNSRSEMNVSTLELGDSALYLCASRPETGPYGYTFGSGTRLTVV.